Listed here is a single T cell receptor (beta chain). This CDR3 region has 13 residues. CDR1 is DFQATT and CDR2 is SNEGSKA in the germline V gene (reference sequence). Trimming shortened V by 3 bases and J by 9 bases, and 14 bases separated the two germline ends. The CD8+ and CD4+ T cells were isolated magnetically using a negative isolation approach, whereas the TEMRA cells were enriched by FACS. This sample stems from a study of CD8 T cells in Susac syndrome. Reverse transcription used roughly 0.5 to 1 ug RNA and random hexamers. Multiplex immunoSEQ PCR targeted 54 Vbeta and 13 Jbeta TCR beta segments. Each CDR3 protein gets one entry after TCRdb re-called the immunoSEQ multiplex PCR reads with MiXCR. The data show more than 150,000 distinct CDR3 sequences, with 90% to 96% seen just once and approximately 0.098% held by the top ten.

The sequence was obtained from a human donor with Susac syndrome. Specimen: CD4+ T cells from PBMCs. This chain joins TRBV20-1 and TRBJ1-4; D is undetermined. Written as DNA, the CDR3 is TGCAGTGCTAGGGGAGACATGGAGAAAAAACTGTTTTTT. This sequence encodes CSARGDMEKKLFF.